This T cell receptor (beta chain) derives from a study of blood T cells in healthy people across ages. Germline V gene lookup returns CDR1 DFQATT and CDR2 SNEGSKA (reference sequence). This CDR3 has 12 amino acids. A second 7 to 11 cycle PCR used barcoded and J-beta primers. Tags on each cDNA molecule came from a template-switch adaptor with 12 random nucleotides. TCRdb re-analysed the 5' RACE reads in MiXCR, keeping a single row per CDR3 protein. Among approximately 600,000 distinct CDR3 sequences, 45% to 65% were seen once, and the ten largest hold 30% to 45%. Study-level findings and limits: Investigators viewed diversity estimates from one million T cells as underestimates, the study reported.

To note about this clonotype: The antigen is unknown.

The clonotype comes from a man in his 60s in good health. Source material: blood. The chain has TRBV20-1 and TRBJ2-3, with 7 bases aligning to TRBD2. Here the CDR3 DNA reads TGCAGGGCGGGGGAAGACACAGATACGCAGTATTTT. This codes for CRAGEDTDTQYF.